This section outlines one TCR beta chain sequence together with its context. This CDR3 spans 15 amino acids. The germline V gene encodes CDR1 WNHNN and CDR2 SYGVQD (reference sequence). The V gene end was trimmed by 4 bases and the J gene end by 3 bases; junction bases not matched to a gene: 3. Original analysis: Nucleated cell number was recorded as an estimate derived from reference gene primer amplification. TCRdb's table, derived via immunoSEQ multiplex PCR, lists solely in-frame clones and lacks some. The V and J calls and clone size were taken over from that table, and D and trimming were inferred from the DNA. The sample yields roughly 250,000 clones, 70% to 90% seen once. This sample was taken from a study of blood T cell repertoires in COVID-19. The wider study: Samples of COVID-19 (acute and convalescent) were obtained from the United States, Italy and Spain. PBMCs, B-cell-depleted T cells, or T cells provided the cDNA or gDNA that made up the material.

Participants spanned ages about 18 to 95 years and resided in roughly 22 US areas. V gene TRBV10-1 combines with J gene TRBJ2-1, with 10 positions matching TRBD2. This TCR derives from a woman younger than 45 who had recovered from COVID-19. The sample taken for sequencing was PBMCs or T cells enriched from blood (not recorded which). The CDR3 DNA reads as TGCGCCAGCAGTGTAACTAGCGGGAACTACAATGAGCAGTTCTTC. As protein: CASSVTSGNYNEQFF.